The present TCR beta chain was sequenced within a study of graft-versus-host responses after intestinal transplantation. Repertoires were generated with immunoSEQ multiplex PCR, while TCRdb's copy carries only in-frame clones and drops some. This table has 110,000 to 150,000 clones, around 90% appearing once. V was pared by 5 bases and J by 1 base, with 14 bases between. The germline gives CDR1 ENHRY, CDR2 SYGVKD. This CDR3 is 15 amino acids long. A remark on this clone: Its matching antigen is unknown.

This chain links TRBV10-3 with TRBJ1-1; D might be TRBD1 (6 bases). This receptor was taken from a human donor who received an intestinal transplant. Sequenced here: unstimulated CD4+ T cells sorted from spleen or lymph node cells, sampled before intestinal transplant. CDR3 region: CAISKGGGANTEAFF. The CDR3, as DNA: TGTGCCATCAGTAAAGGGGGTGGGGCGAACACTGAAGCTTTCTTT.